This TCR beta chain is drawn from a study of blood T cell repertoires in COVID-19. Study in general: COVID-19 samples collected from the United States, Italy and Spain covered acute and convalescent phases. The cDNA or gDNA used as material had been derived from T cells, B-cell-depleted T cells, or PBMCs.

The authors' processing: Amplification of reference gene primers provided the estimated nucleated cell counts. Using immunoSEQ multiplex PCR, the repertoire was profiled, and TCRdb retains in-frame clones only, with some absent. D and trimming come from the DNA, and the V and J calls and clone size come from that table. The repertoire holds 77,000 or so clones, with approximately 79% as singletons. Germline lookup yields CDR1 KGHDR and CDR2 SFDVKD. V was clipped by 4 bases and J by 8 bases; unmatched bases: 4. The CDR3 totals 14 residues. This receptor was obtained from a human donor with acute or convalescent COVID-19. The donor label of this sample is uncertain. J is TRBJ1-4 and V is TRBV24-1; 9 bases align to TRBD1. Material for sequencing was peripheral blood. As DNA, the CDR3 is TGTGCCACCAGTGACCCGGGACAGGGAGAAAAACTGTTTTTT. The encoded protein is CATSDPGQGEKLFF.